The rows below give T cell receptor beta chains drawn from one sample of a study of OX40 agonist ivuxolimab in advanced cancers. The repertoire was sequenced with immunoSEQ multiplex PCR; TCRdb's copy has only in-frame clones and lacks some. The sample includes about 69,000 clones, more than 70% of them seen just once. This specimen consisted of CD4+ or CD8+ T cells sorted from blood, obtained in a trial of the OX40 agonist ivuxolimab. The receptors were sampled from an adult with an advanced solid tumor such as melanoma, head and neck, liver or kidney cancer. Both conserved end residues are part of each CDR3. D genes are given only for firm matches. A row's size may be missing; if present it is once, few, many or a size class.

D	V	J	size	length	CDR3	DNA
NA	TRBV6-1	TRBJ2-7	NA	15	CASSLQGRSSYEQYF	TGTGCCAGCAGCCTCCAGGGGCGGTCCTCCTACGAGCAGTACTTC
TRBD2	TRBV18	TRBJ2-7	NA	15	CASSPSSGGTYEQYF	TGTGCCAGCTCACCTTCGAGCGGGGGAACCTACGAGCAGTACTTC
NA	TRBV19	TRBJ1-5	NA	14	CASTSGPSNQPQHF	TGTGCCAGTACCTCAGGGCCTAGCAATCAGCCCCAGCATTTT
TRBD1	TRBV4-1	TRBJ1-2	NA	15	CASSQFTGGNYGYTF	TGCGCCAGCAGCCAATTTACAGGGGGTAACTATGGCTACACCTTC
NA	TRBV27	TRBJ2-1	NA	11	CASKEFNEQFF	TGTGCCAGCAAAGAGTTCAATGAGCAGTTCTTC
NA	TRBV19	TRBJ1-1	NA	13	CASSTGVNTEAFF	TGTGCCAGTAGTACAGGGGTGAACACTGAAGCTTTCTTT
TRBD1	TRBV30	TRBJ1-4	few	13	CAWGQGKYEKLFF	TGTGCCTGGGGACAGGGAAAATATGAAAAACTGTTTTTT
NA	TRBV7-9	TRBJ2-7	NA	13	CASSWETPYEQYF	TGTGCCAGCAGCTGGGAGACCCCTTACGAGCAGTACTTC
NA	TRBV19	TRBJ1-1	NA	11	CASSIPTEAFF	TGTGCCAGTAGTATCCCCACTGAAGCTTTCTTT
TRBD2	TRBV11-3	TRBJ2-1	NA	13	CASSFGTSYEQFF	TGTGCCAGCAGCTTCGGGACTAGCTACGAGCAGTTCTTC
TRBD1	TRBV5-6	TRBJ2-3	NA	15	CASSFEGAPTDTQYF	TGTGCCAGCAGCTTTGAGGGGGCCCCCACAGATACGCAGTATTTT
NA	TRBV2	TRBJ1-6	NA	11	CASSNPGVLHF	TGTGCCAGCAGCAACCCAGGAGTACTCCACTTT
NA	TRBV7-1	TRBJ1-1	NA	13	CASSFPGTPEVFF	TGTGCCAGCAGCTTCCCCGGGACACCAGAAGTTTTCTTT
NA	TRBV20-1	TRBJ2-1	NA	11	CSARHKGEQFF	TGCAGTGCTAGACACAAGGGTGAGCAGTTCTTC
NA	TRBV6-1	TRBJ1-5	NA	14	CASSFDPDNQPQHF	TGTGCCAGCAGCTTCGACCCCGACAATCAGCCCCAGCATTTC
TRBD1	TRBV19	TRBJ1-2	few	16	CASRTGTGVSNYGYTF	TGTGCCAGTAGGACCGGGACAGGGGTCTCTAACTATGGCTACACCTTC
NA	TRBV4-2	TRBJ1-2	NA	16	CASSQDMGPQIYGYTF	TGTGCCAGCAGCCAAGATATGGGACCGCAGATCTATGGCTACACCTTC
NA	TRBV18	TRBJ1-5	NA	18	CASSPPSRQGKGNQPQHF	TGTGCCAGCTCACCACCAAGCCGCCAGGGTAAGGGCAATCAGCCCCAGCATTTT
NA	TRBV5-1	TRBJ2-1	NA	14	CASSLVGLYNEQFF	TGCGCCAGCAGCTTGGTGGGACTCTACAATGAGCAGTTCTTC
TRBD2	TRBV6-5	TRBJ2-1	NA	12	CASSSRGGEQFF	TGTGCCAGCAGTTCGCGGGGGGGTGAGCAGTTCTTC
NA	TRBV18	TRBJ2-3	NA	13	CASSFTVSDTQYF	TGTGCCAGCTCATTCACGGTATCAGATACGCAGTATTTT
TRBD2	TRBV10-3	TRBJ2-7	NA	14	CAISERAGGDEQYF	TGTGCCATCAGTGAGAGGGCGGGGGGTGACGAGCAGTACTTC
TRBD1	TRBV7-9	TRBJ2-1	once	15	CASLSTGTGSNEQFF	TGTGCCAGCCTCTCCACCGGGACAGGGAGCAATGAGCAGTTCTTC
NA	TRBV6-5	TRBJ2-7	NA	12	CASRRRGGEQYF	TGTGCCAGCAGGCGAAGGGGTGGTGAGCAGTACTTC
NA	TRBV6-6	TRBJ1-4	NA	14	CASSYSGYDEKLFF	TGTGCCAGCAGTTACTCAGGGTATGATGAAAAACTGTTTTTT
NA	TRBV30	TRBJ2-7	few	12	CAWSVTGYEQYF	TGTGCCTGGAGTGTAACGGGCTACGAGCAGTACTTC
NA	TRBV19	TRBJ2-7	NA	15	CASSYRDASSYEQYF	TGTGCCAGTAGTTATCGGGACGCCAGCTCCTACGAGCAGTACTTC
TRBD1	TRBV19	TRBJ2-7	NA	14	CASSGGDSPHEQYF	TGTGCCAGTAGTGGTGGGGACAGCCCCCACGAGCAGTACTTC
NA	TRBV29-1	TRBJ1-2	NA	13	CSVLLGTAGVYTF	TGCAGCGTACTCCTGGGGACGGCGGGCGTCTACACCTTC